A selection of T cell receptor beta chains follows, all from one sample in a study of blood T cells in healthy people across ages. TCRdb called the 5' RACE reads again in MiXCR, with one record for every CDR3 protein. The table records 600,000 to 650,000 distinct CDR3 sequences, approximately 50% of them present only once. Material: blood. The receptors derive from a man aged 55-75 years in good health. CDR3s include the opening cysteine and the closing phenylalanine or tryptophan. A D gene is named only where the DNA matches it firmly. Clone size is not always given. Where it is, it says once, few, many or a class for expanded clones.

size	D	V	J	DNA	CDR3
.	.	TRBV28	TRBJ2-3	TGTGCCAGCAGTCGGGAGTCACGGGGTAGCACAGATACGCAGTATTTT	CASSRESRGSTDTQYF
.	TRBD1	TRBV10-1	TRBJ2-3	TGCGCCAGCAGTGATGGGACAGGGGGCACAGATACGCAGTATTTT	CASSDGTGGTDTQYF
.	.	TRBV6-2/TRBV6-3	TRBJ2-3	TGTGCCAGCAGTTACCGGAGGACAGTCACAGATACGCAGTATTTT	CASSYRRTVTDTQYF
.	.	TRBV21-1	TRBJ2-7	TGTGCCAGCAGCAAAGAAGGGGACTATGTCCACGAGCAGTACTTC	CASSKEGDYVHEQYF
.	.	TRBV12-3/TRBV12-4	TRBJ2-3	TGTGCCAGCACCTTTGGCGGGGGCTTCACAGATACGCAGTATTTT	CASTFGGGFTDTQYF
few	.	TRBV6-2/TRBV6-3	TRBJ2-5	TGTGCCAGCACCGCCATATGGCCGGGGGAGACCCAGTACTTC	CASTAIWPGETQYF
once	TRBD2	TRBV28	TRBJ2-1	TGTGCCAGCACTGGCGGGGGGGCCAGGGATGAGCAGTTCTTC	CASTGGGARDEQFF
.	.	TRBV28	TRBJ2-5	TGTGCCAGCAGGCCCCAGGGGCCCAAGAAGACCCAGTACTTC	CASRPQGPKKTQYF
.	TRBD1	TRBV2	TRBJ1-5	TGTGCCAGCAGAGGGGACAGGGCAATTAGCAATCAGCCCCAGCATTTT	CASRGDRAISNQPQHF
.	TRBD1	TRBV4-1	TRBJ1-2	TGCGCCAGCAGCCAAGGATTCCCGGGACAGGACAATTATGGCTACACCTTC	CASSQGFPGQDNYGYTF
.	.	TRBV12-3/TRBV12-4	TRBJ2-1	TGTGCCAGCAGTTTTGAGGTTGAGCAGTTCTTC	CASSFEVEQFF
few	TRBD1	TRBV20-1	TRBJ2-7	TGCAGTGCTAGATCGGACAGGGGGAACTACGAGCAGTACTTC	CSARSDRGNYEQYF
.	.	TRBV7-2	TRBJ2-1	TGTGCCAGCAGCCAAGGGGGACGGCCTAGCGATGAGCAGTTCTTC	CASSQGGRPSDEQFF
.	TRBD1	TRBV28	TRBJ2-3	TGTGCCAGCAGTTTATCAGACCCGCTCCGGGACAGGGGCACAGATACGCAGTATTTT	CASSLSDPLRDRGTDTQYF
.	.	TRBV20-1	TRBJ2-7	TGCAGTGCTAGACAACAATACGAGCAGTACTTC	CSARQQYEQYF
.	.	TRBV12-3/TRBV12-4	TRBJ2-5	TGTGCCAGCAGTTTAGGAGGTCAGGGGTTTGAGCAGTACTTC	CASSLGGQGFEQYF
.	TRBD1	TRBV20-1	TRBJ2-7	TGCAGTGCTAGAGAGAACCGGGACAGGGGTGAGCAGTACTTC	CSARENRDRGEQYF
.	.	TRBV20-1	TRBJ2-1	TGCAGTGCTAGAGATCGGGGACTTCCAACCAGCTCCTACAATGAGAAGTTCTTC	CSARDRGLPTSSYNEKFF
.	.	TRBV7-3	TRBJ1-5	TGTGCCAGCAGCTTAAACCCGGGTCAGCCCCAGCATTTT	CASSLNPGQPQHF
few	.	TRBV20-1	TRBJ1-2	TGCAGTGCTAGAGATCCAGGACAGAACTATGGCTACACCTTC	CSARDPGQNYGYTF
few	TRBD1	TRBV18	TRBJ1-6	TGTGCCAGCTCACGAGGGGACAGGGGCCCTCGATCCCTCCACTTT	CASSRGDRGPRSLHF
.	.	TRBV15	TRBJ2-1	TGTGCCACCAGCCCCCAGACAGGTGGGAATGAGCAGTTCTTC	CATSPQTGGNEQFF
few	.	TRBV29-1	TRBJ2-3	TGCAGCGTTGATTGGGCTAGCACAGATACGCAGTATTTT	CSVDWASTDTQYF
.	.	TRBV20-1	TRBJ2-7	TGCAGTGCTAGTCCCTTCGACGAGCAGTACTTC	CSASPFDEQYF
.	.	TRBV10-3	TRBJ2-1	TGTGCCATCAGCCCGGGGCCCAGGAGGAATGAGCAGTTCTTC	CAISPGPRRNEQFF
.	TRBD1	TRBV12-3/TRBV12-4	TRBJ2-3	TGTGCCAGCAGTTGGGGCCCGACAGGGGGCACGGATACGCAGTATTTT	CASSWGPTGGTDTQYF
few	TRBD2	TRBV7-2	TRBJ2-3	TGTGCCAGCAGACCCCTGGCGGGGGGGTCGGATACGCAGTATTTT	CASRPLAGGSDTQYF
.	TRBD1	TRBV7-2	TRBJ2-6	TGTGCCAGCAGCCTTCAGGGGGTTGGGGCCAACGTCCTGACTTTC	CASSLQGVGANVLTF
.	.	TRBV27	TRBJ2-3	TGTGCCAGCAGTGTATCCCGGTTCGTTACGCAGTATTTT	CASSVSRFVTQYF
.	.	TRBV10-3	TRBJ2-1	TGTGCCATCCGGGGCGGGGAGCCATACAATGAGCAGTTCTTC	CAIRGGEPYNEQFF
.	TRBD1	TRBV10-3	TRBJ1-6	TGTGCCATCGGGGAGGGGACAGAAGGAAATTCACCCCTCCACTTT	CAIGEGTEGNSPLHF
once	.	TRBV6-2/TRBV6-3	TRBJ1-5	TGTGCCAGCAGTGGGTGGGGTCAGCCCCAGCATTTT	CASSGWGQPQHF
few	TRBD2	TRBV7-9	TRBJ2-3	TGTGCCAGCAGCTTAGCGCTTCTAGCGGGGATCACAGATACGCAGTATTTT	CASSLALLAGITDTQYF
.	.	TRBV6-6	TRBJ1-5	TGTGCCAGCAGTCGGCTAGTTGGCAACAATCAGCCCCAGCATTTT	CASSRLVGNNQPQHF
.	.	TRBV21-1	TRBJ1-3	.	CASSKVATGALSGNTIYF
.	TRBD2	TRBV5-6	TRBJ2-7	TGTGCCAGCAGCTTACCGGGACTAGTATACAATGAGCAGTACTTC	CASSLPGLVYNEQYF
.	.	TRBV2	TRBJ1-6	TGTGCCAGCAGGGGGTTTGACACGGGGAGTTCACCCCTCCACTTT	CASRGFDTGSSPLHF
.	.	TRBV6-5	TRBJ2-7	TGTGCCAGCAGTTACTCTGCGACCGCCCCTTCCTACGAGCAGTACTTC	CASSYSATAPSYEQYF
.	.	TRBV2	TRBJ2-5	TGTGCCAGCAGTGAACTGGAGGAAGAGACCCAGTACTTC	CASSELEEETQYF
.	.	TRBV10-3	TRBJ1-2	TGTGCCATCCGAGGCGGGGAGGACTATGGCTACACCTTC	CAIRGGEDYGYTF
few	.	TRBV28	TRBJ2-2	TGTGCCAGCAGTTCACCCCAGGGGGGGAACACCGGGGAGCTGTTTTTT	CASSSPQGGNTGELFF
.	.	TRBV14	TRBJ2-5	TGTGCCAGCAGCCAAGGAGGGATGGGGAGGCAAGAGACCCAGTACTTC	CASSQGGMGRQETQYF
.	.	TRBV5-1	TRBJ2-3	TGCGCCTGCAGCCAAGTAGCGGAGGATACGCAGTATTTT	CACSQVAEDTQYF
few	TRBD1	TRBV5-1	TRBJ2-3	TGCGCCAGCAGCTCGGGACAGATCACAGATACGCAGTATTTT	CASSSGQITDTQYF
few	TRBD1	TRBV27	TRBJ2-7	TGTGCCAGCAGTAGATCGGGACAGCTTAACTCCTACGAGCAGTACTTC	CASSRSGQLNSYEQYF
many	TRBD1	TRBV18	TRBJ1-4	TGTGCCAGCTCACCTAACAGGGGTCCTAATGAAAAACTGTTTTTT	CASSPNRGPNEKLFF
.	.	TRBV20-1	TRBJ1-6	TGCAGTGCTAGAGATATGATGTACCGGAATAATTCACCCCTCCACTTT	CSARDMMYRNNSPLHF
.	.	TRBV6-6	TRBJ2-3	TGTGCCAGCGGACTGAAAGATACGCAGTATTTT	CASGLKDTQYF
few	TRBD2	TRBV7-2	TRBJ2-1	TGTGCCAGCAGCTATTATGCCGGGGGGGTCTACAATGAGCAGTTCTTC	CASSYYAGGVYNEQFF